These 25 T cell receptor beta chains originate from one sample sequenced in a study of T-cell memory formation after mild COVID-19 (dated by TCRdb to about 2021). Library creation used 5' RACE. Reads for this sample came from an Illumina NovaSeq 6000. The public reads were run again by TCRdb, first through fastp at Q25 and then through MiXCR, and only productive beta chains were kept. Entries that share a CDR3 protein sequence are merged under the most common genes and DNA. A total of 580,000 or so distinct CDR3 sequences appear in this sample, 17% of them only once. The ten largest clones take up roughly 7.8% of the sample. Sample: PBMCs or a T cell subset sorted from them (not recorded which). The receptors here all came from an adult woman who had mild COVID-19 (a few samples of this study predate the infection). The sample titles of this study are shuffled in the database, so cell type and time point are left out; the donor was told from shared clones.

J is TRBJ1-5 and V is TRBV6-6, with 8 nucleotides matching TRBD1. This CDR3 contains 15 residues. CDR1 MNHNY and CDR2 SVGAGI come from the germline V gene (reference sequence). V shed 4 bases, J shed 4 bases, and the junction held 6 bases outside the gene matches. This CDR3 is CASSSGGAGNQPQHF. In DNA form, the CDR3 reads TGTGCCAGCAGTTCAGGGGGCGCAGGTAATCAGCCCCAGCATTTT.

The sample holds a few counts of this clonotype. CDR3 coding DNA: TGTGCCAGCAGCCTGACATCTAAGCTCCTCCACTTT. Protein: CASSLTSKLLHF. This rearrangement joins TRBV3-1 to TRBJ1-6; D is undetermined. This CDR3 is 12 amino acids long. V lost 4 bases to trimming and J lost 15 bases, with 13 bases between them. Germline V CDR1 and CDR2: LGHDT, YNNKEL (reference sequence).

This clonotype was detected only a few times. This sequence joins TRBV29-1 and TRBJ2-7, with a possible D match to TRBD2 (7 bases). The CDR3 sequence is 16 residues long. CDR1 and CDR2 from the germline V gene are SQVTM and ANQGSEA. Written as DNA, the CDR3 is TGCACCTTGGGGGGGCAGTACAAGCGCCGGTCCTACGAGCAGTACTTC. Its protein is CTLGGQYKRRSYEQYF.

With respect to this clonotype: Likely a read error: the CDR3 ends without its conserved phenylalanine or tryptophan. The chain joins TRBV14 to TRBJ2-3; maybe TRBD2 (5 bases). Between the trimmed V and J ends, which lost 0 bases and 7 bases, there was a span of 14 bases. The CDR3 consists of 15 residues. The V gene's germline CDR1 is SGHDN and CDR2 FVKESK. CDR3 region: CASSQELGSVYTQYI. The CDR3 DNA follows: TGTGCCAGCAGCCAAGAACTGGGTAGCGTGTATACGCAGTATATT.

The V call is TRBV4-2, the J call TRBJ2-7, with 11 bases that match TRBD2. This CDR3 contains 16 residues. CDR1 LGHNA and CDR2 YNFKEQ come from the germline V gene. The trim removed 1 base at V and 7 bases at J, leaving 9 bases unmatched. The chain's CDR3 is CASSQGVAGGPREQYF. The CDR3, as DNA: TGTGCCAGCAGCCAAGGTGTAGCGGGAGGGCCAAGGGAGCAGTACTTC.

The CDR3 reads CASSFAGWGTDTQYF. Here the CDR3 DNA reads TGCGCCAGCAGCTTCGCAGGGTGGGGCACAGATACGCAGTATTTT. This sequence joins TRBV5-1 and TRBJ2-3; possibly TRBD1 for D (5 bases). The CDR3 has 15 residues. V was shortened by 2 bases and J by 1 base, with 11 bases between the two germline ends. CDR1 and CDR2 from the germline V gene are SGHRS and YFSETQ. The variable domain in full, with the rest retrieved from reference TRBV5-1 and TRBJ2-3, is KAGVTQTPRYLIKTRGQQVTLSCSPISGHRSVSWYQQTPGQGLQFLFEYFSETQRNKGNFPGRFSGRQFSNSRSEMNVSTLELGDSALYLCASSFAGWGTDTQYFGPGTRLTVL.

This clonotype was counted at least ten times. The chain couples TRBV7-2 to TRBJ2-3; D might be TRBD1 or TRBD2, each matching 5 bases. The germline V gene encodes CDR1 SGHTA and CDR2 FQGNSA. The CDR3 totals 14 residues. Trimming removed 8 bases at V and 2 bases at J, with 14 bases between. The CDR3 coding sequence is TGTGCCAGCTCCCCGGGACGAATCACAGATACGCAGTATTTT. The encoded protein is CASSPGRITDTQYF.

This clonotype has just a few counts. This chain uses TRBV6-5 with TRBJ2-7; TRBD1 might be the D (6 bases). Germline values: CDR1 MNHEY, CDR2 SVGAGI. This CDR3 comprises 14 residues. Trimming removed 5 bases at V and 0 bases at J, with 11 bases between. The CDR3 DNA sequence: TGTGCCAGCAGTCACGACAGGTACTCCTACGAGCAGTACTTC. Translation: CASSHDRYSYEQYF.

This clonotype was detected only a few times. The chain has TRBV4-3 and TRBJ1-2; D unclear. Deletions cut 0 bases from V and 3 bases from J, with 11 bases between. The germline gives CDR1 LGHNA, CDR2 YSLEER. The CDR3 loop spans 15 amino acids. CDR3: CASSQDITPDYGYTF. CDR3 coding DNA: TGCGCCAGCAGCCAAGATATCACACCAGACTATGGCTACACCTTC.

This clonotype was seen a few times. The rearrangement joins TRBV5-1 to TRBJ1-2; D is unresolved. The CDR3 has 15 residues. Germline V gene sequence: CDR1 SGHRS, CDR2 YFSETQ. Between the trimmed V and J ends, which lost 3 bases and 4 bases, there was a span of 16 bases. The DNA for the CDR3 is TGCGCCAGCAGCTCGGAGAGGGCAACCCTCTATGGCTACACCTTC. Translated, it gives CASSSERATLYGYTF.

This clonotype was seen only a few times. The J gene is TRBJ2-5, the V gene TRBV5-4; 10 bases map to TRBD1. Germline CDR1 SGHNT, CDR2 YYREEE (reference sequence). Trimming at V came to 4 bases and at J to 4 bases, leaving 7 bases not matched to a gene. There are 15 residues in the CDR3. The CDR3 is CASSRIDRGRETQYF. CDR3 DNA: TGTGCCAGCAGCCGTATTGACAGGGGGCGAGAGACCCAGTACTTC. Looking up the rest from reference TRBV5-4 and TRBJ2-5 gives the full variable domain: ETGVTQSPTHLIKTRGQQVTLRCSSQSGHNTVSWYQQALGQGPQFIFQYYREEENGRGNFPPRFSGLQFPNYSSELNVNALELDDSALYLCASSRIDRGRETQYFGPGTRLLVL.

This clonotype was detected only a few times. V usage is TRBV19 and J usage is TRBJ1-4; 11 bases map to TRBD1. The J segment lost 10 bases and the V segment lost 4 bases, leaving 5 bases of the junction unmatched. CDR3 length equals 14 residues. The germline V gene has CDR1 LNHDA and CDR2 SQIVND (reference sequence). This chain's CDR3 is CASSRTGGSGKLFF. CDR3 in DNA: TGTGCCAGTAGTAGGACAGGGGGCTCTGGAAAACTGTTTTTT. Full variable domain (rest looked up from reference TRBV19 and TRBJ1-4): DGGITQSPKYLFRKEGQNVTLSCEQNLNHDAMYWYRQDPGQGLRLIYYSQIVNDFQKGDIAEGYSVSREKKESFPLTVTSAQKNPTAFYLCASSRTGGSGKLFFGSGTQLSVL.

The sample holds a few counts of this clonotype. The chain links TRBV7-3 to TRBJ1-1; 7 bases match TRBD1. With 1 base clipped from V and 1 base from J, the junction kept 6 bases outside the gene matches. Germline-derived CDR1 and CDR2 are SGHTA and FQGTGA. The CDR3 length is 16 residues. In DNA form, the CDR3 reads TGTGCCAGCAGCTTAAGCGGGACAGTGAGGAACACTGAAGCTTTCTTT. Translation: CASSLSGTVRNTEAFF.

This clonotype occurred a few times. The chain links TRBV5-1 to TRBJ2-1, with 11 nucleotides matching TRBD2. The CDR3 consists of 14 residues. J was trimmed by 8 bases and V by 7 bases; bases with no gene match: 8. Germline CDR1 is SGHRS and CDR2 is YFSETQ. For the CDR3, the DNA is TGCGCCAGCGGTAGCGGGGGGGTACCGTATGAGCAGTTCTTC. Protein product: CASGSGGVPYEQFF.

The chain recombines TRBV15 with TRBJ2-1; D is possibly TRBD1 (7 bases). CDR1 and CDR2 (germline): LNHNV, YYDKDF (reference sequence). The CDR3 length is 15 residues. Trimming left V 5 bases short and J 8 bases short, with 19 bases between. The CDR3 loop reads CATSRRGGQGDEQFF. The CDR3 bases are TGTGCCACCAGCCGCCGAGGGGGGCAGGGGGATGAGCAGTTCTTC.

This chain links TRBV21-1 with TRBJ2-7; the table's D call, TRBD1, has no DNA check behind it. TRBV21-1 has pseudogene status. CDR3 length: 16 residues. The CDR3 DNA follows: TGTGCCAGCAGCAACCGGGACAGGGGGCGGAGGTACGAGCAGTACTTC. It translates to CASSNRDRGRRYEQYF.

This chain uses TRBV9 with TRBJ1-2; 9 bases agree with TRBD1. Germline CDR1 reads SGDLS; CDR2 reads YYNGEE. V lost 0 bases to trimming and J lost 5 bases; unmatched junction nucleotides: 5. The CDR3 covers 15 residues. CDR3 bases: TGTGCCAGCAGCGTAGATGGACAGGGGAGATATGGCTACACCTTC. Protein: CASSVDGQGRYGYTF.

Only a few counts were recorded for this clonotype. The chain employs TRBV4-3 and TRBJ2-7; no clear D gene. Germline CDR1 and CDR2: LGHNA and YSLEER. The CDR3 loop spans 15 amino acids. The V and J ends lost 0 bases and 3 bases respectively, with 12 bases between them. The CDR3 loop is CASSQDLGESYEQYF. The CDR3 DNA reads TGCGCCAGCAGCCAAGATCTCGGAGAAAGCTACGAGCAGTACTTC.

The chain couples TRBV20-1 to TRBJ2-3; 9 positions match TRBD2. The V segment lost 3 bases and the J segment 5 bases; nucleotides outside the gene matches: 0. Per the germline V gene, CDR1 is DFQATT and CDR2 is SNEGSKA (reference sequence). The length of the CDR3 is 12 residues. DNA of the CDR3: TGCAGTGCTAGGCGGGGGGGAGATACGCAGTATTTT. Translating it yields CSARRGGDTQYF.

This rearrangement joins TRBV11-3 to TRBJ1-5, with 7 positions matching TRBD1. The CDR3 contains 17 residues. Looked up from germline, CDR1 is SGHNT and CDR2 is YENEEA. V dropped 5 bases and J dropped 6; count of bases not matched to a gene: 16. The CDR3 DNA reads TGTGCCAGCAGCACCCGACAGGGCTCCAAATTGGGTCAGCCCCAGCATTTT. It codes for CASSTRQGSKLGQPQHF.

CDR3: CASSIPPHEQFF. The CDR3 nucleotides read TGTGCCAGCAGTATTCCCCCCCATGAGCAGTTCTTC. The rearrangement joins TRBV12-3 or TRBV12-4 to TRBJ2-1; D is unresolved. Trimming took off 5 bases at V and 8 bases at J, with 10 bases between the two ends. The CDR3 covers 12 residues.

The chain links TRBV7-8 to TRBJ1-2; no clear D. Germline assignment: CDR1 SGHVS and CDR2 FQNEAQ. Trimming stripped 2 bases from V and 6 bases from J, with 10 bases between. The CDR3 runs to 13 residues. The CDR3 loop is CASSLRWQDGYTF. The CDR3 coding sequence is TGTGCCAGCAGCTTAAGGTGGCAGGATGGCTACACCTTC.

This rearrangement joins TRBV7-3 to TRBJ1-1, with D tentatively TRBD1 (5 bases). The germline V gene encodes CDR1 SGHTA and CDR2 FQGTGA. The V end lost 3 bases, the J end lost 3 bases, and 14 bases lay between the germline ends. This CDR3 has 15 amino acids. Written as DNA, the CDR3 is TGTGCCAGCAGCTTGGCCCGGGGGGGAGACACTGAAGCTTTCTTT. Translating it yields CASSLARGGDTEAFF.

This clonotype has a handful of counts. This sequence joins TRBV7-9 and TRBJ2-7; 9 nucleotides line up with TRBD1. J lost 2 bases, V lost 3 bases, and 8 bases had no gene match. Looked up from germline, CDR1 is SEHNR and CDR2 is FQNEAQ (reference sequence). The CDR3 loop spans 16 amino acids. CDR3 residues: CASSFPEGQGPYEQYF. The CDR3 DNA reads TGTGCCAGCAGCTTCCCGGAGGGACAGGGACCCTACGAGCAGTACTTC.

This chain joins TRBV14 and TRBJ2-7; D is perhaps TRBD2 (6 bases). The CDR3 is 15 residues long. Germline CDR1 reads SGHDN; CDR2 reads FVKESK. Trimming shortened V by 1 base and J by 3 bases, and 13 bases separated the two germline ends. The CDR3 nucleotides are TGTGCCAGCAGCCAAGTCCCGGGGGTGCACTACGAGCAGTACTTC. The encoded protein is CASSQVPGVHYEQYF.